This T cell receptor beta chain emerged from a study of T cell responses to AZD1222 COVID-19 vaccine. Study conclusions and caveats: Dominant CD4 TCR responses targeted spike regions 160-218 and 743-854. Possibly, clonal diversity was underestimated; donors were largely white British and included more females. Reportedly, nearly half of unique spike TCRs recognized epitopes outside B.1.351/B.1.1.7 mutations.

Libraries were prepared by immunoSEQ multiplex PCR; TCRdb keeps only in-frame clonotypes and omits some of them. This sample has around 67,000 clones; about four fifths occur once, and the top ten carry 6.5%. The CDR3 covers 14 residues. V was trimmed by 1 base and J by 8 bases, leaving 12 bases between them. The germline CDR1 and CDR2 sequences are SGHDT and YYEEEE. About this clone: The antigen is unknown.

The receptor's source is an adult who received the AZD1222 COVID-19 vaccine. The chain carries TRBV5-6 and TRBJ1-4; no clear D. The material was peripheral blood, obtained 28 days after the second AZD1222 dose. This CDR3 reads CASSLYEVGEKLFF. CDR3 DNA: TGTGCCAGCAGCTTGTACGAGGTGGGGGAAAAACTGTTTTTT.